This T cell receptor (beta chain) derives from a study of CD8 T cells in Susac syndrome. The CDR3 runs to 15 residues. Germline V gene data show CDR1 as SQVTM and CDR2 as ANQGSEA. The junction had 4 bases not matched to a gene; V was cut back by 4 bases and J by 2 bases. Negative isolation was used for CD8+ and CD4+ T cells and FACS enrichment for TEMRA cells. Random hexamers were used to reverse transcribe the RNA input (about 0.45 to 1 ug). An immunoSEQ multiplex PCR amplified TCR beta CDR3 over 54 Vbeta and 13 Jbeta. Each CDR3 protein is one row after TCRdb ran MiXCR on the immunoSEQ multiplex PCR reads. The table lists tens of thousands of distinct CDR3 sequences, over 90% of them singletons, with more than 0.3% in the top ten.

The V call is TRBV29-1, the J call TRBJ2-6, with 8 nucleotides matching TRBD1. Sequenced sample: CD4+ T cells from PBMCs. The origin of this receptor is a human donor with Susac syndrome. CDR3 in DNA: TGCAGCGTTGTGGTACAGGGGGCTGGGGCCAACGTCCTGACTTTC. This gives the protein CSVVVQGAGANVLTF.